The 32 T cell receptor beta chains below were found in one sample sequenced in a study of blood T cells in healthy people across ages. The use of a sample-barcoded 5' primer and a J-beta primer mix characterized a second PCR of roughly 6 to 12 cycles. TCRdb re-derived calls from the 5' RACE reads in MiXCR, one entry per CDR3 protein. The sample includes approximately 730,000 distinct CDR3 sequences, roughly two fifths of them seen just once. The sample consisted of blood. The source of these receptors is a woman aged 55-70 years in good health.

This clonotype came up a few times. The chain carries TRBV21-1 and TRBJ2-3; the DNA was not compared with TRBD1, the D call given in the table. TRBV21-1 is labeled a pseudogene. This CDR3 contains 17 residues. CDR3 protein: CASSKYGTGIFTDTQYF. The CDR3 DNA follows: TGTGCCAGCAGCAAATACGGTACAGGCATTTTCACAGATACGCAGTATTTT.

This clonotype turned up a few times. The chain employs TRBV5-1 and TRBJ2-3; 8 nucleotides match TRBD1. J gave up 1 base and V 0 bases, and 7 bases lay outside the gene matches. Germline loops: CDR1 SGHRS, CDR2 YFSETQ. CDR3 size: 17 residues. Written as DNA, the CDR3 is TGCGCCAGCAGCTTGGAGGTGGCAGGGGGCGGCACAGATACGCAGTATTTT. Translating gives CASSLEVAGGGTDTQYF.

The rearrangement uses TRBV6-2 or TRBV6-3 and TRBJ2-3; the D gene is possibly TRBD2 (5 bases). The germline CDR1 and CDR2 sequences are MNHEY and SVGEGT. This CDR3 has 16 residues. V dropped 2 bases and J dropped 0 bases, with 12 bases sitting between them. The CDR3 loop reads CASSYEASRSTDTQYF. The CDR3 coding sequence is TGTGCCAGCAGTTACGAGGCTAGCAGAAGCACAGATACGCAGTATTTT.

The CDR3 loop is CSVAGTSGGETQYF. Here the CDR3 DNA reads TGCAGCGTTGCGGGGACCTCGGGGGGAGAGACCCAGTACTTC. The chain carries TRBV29-1 and TRBJ2-5; 7 positions match TRBD2. Germline lookup yields CDR1 SQVTM and CDR2 ANQGSEA. The CDR3 extends over 14 amino acids. The V and J ends lost 4 bases and 4 bases, in that order; junction bases with no gene match: 9.

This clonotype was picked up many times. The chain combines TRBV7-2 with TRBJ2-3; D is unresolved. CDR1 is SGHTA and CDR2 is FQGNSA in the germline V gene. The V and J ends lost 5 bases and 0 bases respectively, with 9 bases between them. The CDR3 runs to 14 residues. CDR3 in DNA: TGTGCCAGCAGCACCACGACTAGCACAGATACGCAGTATTTT. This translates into CASSTTTSTDTQYF.

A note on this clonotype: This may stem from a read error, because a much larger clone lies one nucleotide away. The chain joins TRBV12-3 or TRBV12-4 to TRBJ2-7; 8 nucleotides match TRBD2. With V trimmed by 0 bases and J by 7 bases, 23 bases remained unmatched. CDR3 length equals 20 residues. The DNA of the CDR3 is TGTGCCAGCAGTTTAGCTGGTGGGGCGGGGGGCCCCAGCTCCTACAAAGAGCAGTACTTC. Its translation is CASSLAGGAGGPSSYKEQYF.

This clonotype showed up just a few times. The chain's CDR3 is CASTTSETQYF. The DNA for the CDR3 is TGTGCCAGCACCACCTCCGAGACCCAGTACTTC. The rearrangement links TRBV28 to TRBJ2-5; D remains ambiguous. Between the trimmed V and J ends, which lost 7 bases and 5 bases, there was a span of 8 bases. Germline CDR1 MDHEN, CDR2 SYDVKM. This CDR3 has 11 amino acids. Based on the CDR3 plus reference TRBV28 and TRBJ2-5, the full variable domain is DVKVTQSSRYLVKRTGEKVFLECVQDMDHENMFWYRQDPGLGLRLIYFSYDVKMKEKGDIPEGYSVSREKKERFSLILESASTNQTSMYLCASTTSETQYFGPGTRLLVL.

CDR3 sequence (DNA): TGCAGTGCTCCTGCGGGGGCGAGCTCCTACAATGAGCAGTTCTTC. This codes for CSAPAGASSYNEQFF. This chain joins TRBV20-1 and TRBJ2-1; tentative D call: TRBD2 (7 bases). This CDR3 spans 15 amino acids. V was clipped by 5 bases and J by 0 bases, with 14 bases between them. Per germline, CDR1 DFQATT and CDR2 SNEGSKA (reference sequence).

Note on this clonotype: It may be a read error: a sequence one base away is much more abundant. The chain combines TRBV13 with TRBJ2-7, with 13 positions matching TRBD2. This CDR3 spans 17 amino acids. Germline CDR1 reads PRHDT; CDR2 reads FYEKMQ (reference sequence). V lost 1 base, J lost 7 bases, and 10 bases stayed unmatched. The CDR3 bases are TGTGCCAGCAGCTTAGAGCCACTAGCGGGGGGGCCGGGTGAGCAGTACTTC. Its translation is CASSLEPLAGGPGEQYF.

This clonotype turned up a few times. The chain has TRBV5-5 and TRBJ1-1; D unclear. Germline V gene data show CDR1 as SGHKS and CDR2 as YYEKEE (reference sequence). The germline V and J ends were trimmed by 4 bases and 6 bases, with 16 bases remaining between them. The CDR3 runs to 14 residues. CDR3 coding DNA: TGTGCCAGCAGCCGGAGGGTTTCGCCCCCTGAAGCTTTCTTT. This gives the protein CASSRRVSPPEAFF. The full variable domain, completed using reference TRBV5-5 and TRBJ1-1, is DAGVTQSPTHLIKTRGQQVTLRCSPISGHKSVSWYQQVLGQGPQFIFQYYEKEERGRGNFPDRFSARQFPNYSSELNVNALLLGDSALYLCASSRRVSPPEAFFGQGTRLTVV.

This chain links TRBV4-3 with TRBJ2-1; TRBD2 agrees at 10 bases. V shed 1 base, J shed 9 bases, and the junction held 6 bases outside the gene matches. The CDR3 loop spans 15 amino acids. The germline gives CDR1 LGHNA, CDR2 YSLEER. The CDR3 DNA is TGCGCCAGCAGCCAAGGGCTAGCGGGAGCGGTTGAGCAGTTCTTC. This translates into CASSQGLAGAVEQFF.

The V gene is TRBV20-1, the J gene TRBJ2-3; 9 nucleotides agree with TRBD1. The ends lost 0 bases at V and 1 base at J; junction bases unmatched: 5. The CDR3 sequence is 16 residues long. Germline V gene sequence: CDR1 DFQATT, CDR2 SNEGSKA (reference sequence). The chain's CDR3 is CSARDPRTGGTDTQYF. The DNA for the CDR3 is TGCAGTGCTAGAGATCCTAGGACAGGGGGCACAGATACGCAGTATTTT.

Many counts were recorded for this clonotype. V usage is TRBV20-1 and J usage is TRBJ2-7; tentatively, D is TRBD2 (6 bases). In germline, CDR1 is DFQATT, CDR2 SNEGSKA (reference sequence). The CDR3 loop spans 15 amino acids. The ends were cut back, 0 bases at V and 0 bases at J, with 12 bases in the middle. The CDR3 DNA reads TGCAGTGCTAGAGATCCGGCGGGAAGCTCCTACGAGCAGTACTTC. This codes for CSARDPAGSSYEQYF.

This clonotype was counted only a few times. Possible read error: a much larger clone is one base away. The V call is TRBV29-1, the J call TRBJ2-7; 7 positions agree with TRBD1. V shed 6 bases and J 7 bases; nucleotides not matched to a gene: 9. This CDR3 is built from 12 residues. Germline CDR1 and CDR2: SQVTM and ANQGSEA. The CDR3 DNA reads TGCAGCGTCTACAGGGGCGGCAATGAGCAGTACTTC. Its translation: CSVYRGGNEQYF.

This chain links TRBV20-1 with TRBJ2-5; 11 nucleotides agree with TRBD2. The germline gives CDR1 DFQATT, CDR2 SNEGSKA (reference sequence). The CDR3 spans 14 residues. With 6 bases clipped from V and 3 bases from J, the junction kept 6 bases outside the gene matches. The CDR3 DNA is TGCAGTGCACAACTAGCGGGGGTAGAAGAGACCCAGTACTTC. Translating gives CSAQLAGVEETQYF.

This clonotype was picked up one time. The CDR3 protein is CASSFGLAGKETQYF. CDR3 bases: TGTGCCAGCAGCTTTGGACTAGCGGGTAAAGAGACCCAGTACTTC. The chain employs TRBV7-2 and TRBJ2-5, with TRBD2 matching over 11 bases. Per germline, CDR1 SGHTA and CDR2 FQGNSA. The CDR3 sequence is 15 residues long. The junction had 3 bases not matched to a gene; V was cut back by 3 bases and J by 3 bases.

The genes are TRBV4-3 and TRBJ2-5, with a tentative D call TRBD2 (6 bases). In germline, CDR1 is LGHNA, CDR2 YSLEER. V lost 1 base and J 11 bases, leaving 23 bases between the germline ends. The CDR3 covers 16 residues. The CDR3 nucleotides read TGCGCCAGCAGCCAAGGAGACGGGGTCCGGGAGCAAGAGCAGTACTTC. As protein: CASSQGDGVREQEQYF.

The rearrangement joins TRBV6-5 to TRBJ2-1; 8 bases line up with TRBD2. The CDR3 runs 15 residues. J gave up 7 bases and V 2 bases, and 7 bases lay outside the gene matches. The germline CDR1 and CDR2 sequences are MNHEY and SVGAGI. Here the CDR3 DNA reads TGTGCCAGCAGTTACGGCAGGGCTAGCGGGAATGAGCAGTTCTTC. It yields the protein CASSYGRASGNEQFF.

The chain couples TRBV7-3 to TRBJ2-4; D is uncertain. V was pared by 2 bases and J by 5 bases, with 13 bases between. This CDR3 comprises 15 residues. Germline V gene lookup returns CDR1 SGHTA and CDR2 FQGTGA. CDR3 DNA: TGTGCCAGCAGCTTATCCATCGGAGCAGAAAACATTCAGTACTTC. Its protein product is CASSLSIGAENIQYF.

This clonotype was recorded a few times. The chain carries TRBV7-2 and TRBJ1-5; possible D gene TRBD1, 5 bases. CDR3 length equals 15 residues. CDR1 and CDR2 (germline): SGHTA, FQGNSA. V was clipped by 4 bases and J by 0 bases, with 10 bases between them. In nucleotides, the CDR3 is TGTGCCAGCAGCTCCCGACAGTATAGCAATCAGCCCCAGCATTTT. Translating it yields CASSSRQYSNQPQHF.

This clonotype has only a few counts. The DNA for the CDR3 is TGTGCCATCAGTGCACAACAGGGAACCTATGGCTACACCTTC. Amino acid sequence: CAISAQQGTYGYTF. The chain recombines TRBV10-3 with TRBJ1-2; D is possibly TRBD1 (6 bases). Germline values: CDR1 ENHRY, CDR2 SYGVKD. Trimming removed 4 bases from V and 4 bases from J, with 13 bases in between. CDR3 length: 14 residues.

The CDR3 sequence is CSALRGTYNEQFF. The CDR3 nucleotides read TGCAGTGCTCTGCGAGGAACCTACAATGAGCAGTTCTTC. V gene TRBV20-1 combines with J gene TRBJ2-1; D is unclear. The germline CDR1 and CDR2 sequences are DFQATT and SNEGSKA (reference sequence). This CDR3 has 13 amino acids. The germline V and J ends were trimmed by 5 bases and 2 bases, with 10 bases remaining between them.

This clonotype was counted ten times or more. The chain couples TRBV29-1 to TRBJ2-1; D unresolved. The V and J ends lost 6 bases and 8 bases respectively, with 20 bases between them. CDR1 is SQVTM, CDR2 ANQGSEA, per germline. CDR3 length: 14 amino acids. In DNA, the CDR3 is TGCAGCGTACCGGTCGCCGGGTCCTTTCATGAGCAGTTCTTC. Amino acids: CSVPVAGSFHEQFF.

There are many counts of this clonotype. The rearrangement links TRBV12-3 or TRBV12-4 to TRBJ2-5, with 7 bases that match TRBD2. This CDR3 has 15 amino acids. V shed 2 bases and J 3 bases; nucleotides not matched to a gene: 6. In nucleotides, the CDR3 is TGTGCCAGCAGTTTAAATGGGCTAGCGGAAGAGACCCAGTACTTC. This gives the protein CASSLNGLAEETQYF.

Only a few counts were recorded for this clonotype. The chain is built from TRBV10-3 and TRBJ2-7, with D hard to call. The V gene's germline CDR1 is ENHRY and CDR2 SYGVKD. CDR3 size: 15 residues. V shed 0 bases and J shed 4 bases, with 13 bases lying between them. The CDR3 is CAISESTGGVYEQYF. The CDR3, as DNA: TGTGCCATCAGTGAGTCGACTGGCGGAGTGTACGAGCAGTACTTC.

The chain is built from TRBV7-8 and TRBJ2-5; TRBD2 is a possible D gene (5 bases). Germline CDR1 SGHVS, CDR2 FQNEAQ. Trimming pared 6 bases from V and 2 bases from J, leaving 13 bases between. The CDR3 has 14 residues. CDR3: CASSPVREQETQYF. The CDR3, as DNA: TGTGCCAGCAGTCCAGTTAGGGAGCAAGAGACCCAGTACTTC. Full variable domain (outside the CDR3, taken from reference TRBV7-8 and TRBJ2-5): GAGVSQSPRYKVAKRGQDVALRCDPISGHVSLFWYQQALGQGPEFLTYFQNEAQLDKSGLPSDRFFAERPEGSVSTLKIQRTQQEDSAVYLCASSPVREQETQYFGPGTRLLVL.

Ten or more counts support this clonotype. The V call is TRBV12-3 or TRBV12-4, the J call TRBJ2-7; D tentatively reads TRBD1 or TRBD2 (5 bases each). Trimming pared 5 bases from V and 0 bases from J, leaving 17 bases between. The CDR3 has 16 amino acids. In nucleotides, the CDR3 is TGTGCCAGCAGTCCCTCCCCGACAGACTACTCCTACGAGCAGTACTTC. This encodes CASSPSPTDYSYEQYF.

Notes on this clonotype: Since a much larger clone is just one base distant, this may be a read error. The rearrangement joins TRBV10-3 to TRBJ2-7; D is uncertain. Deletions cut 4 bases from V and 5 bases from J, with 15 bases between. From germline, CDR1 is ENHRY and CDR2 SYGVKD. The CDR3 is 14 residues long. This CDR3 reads CAISGPTRVDEQYF. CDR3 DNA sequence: TGTGCCATCAGTGGGCCCACCCGGGTTGACGAGCAGTACTTC.

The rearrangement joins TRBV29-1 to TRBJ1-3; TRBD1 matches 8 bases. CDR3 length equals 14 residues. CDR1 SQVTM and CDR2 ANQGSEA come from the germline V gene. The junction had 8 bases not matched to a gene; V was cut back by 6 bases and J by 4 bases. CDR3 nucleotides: TGCAGCGTCCCAGGCGCAGGGGGCGGAAACACCATATATTTT. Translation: CSVPGAGGGNTIYF. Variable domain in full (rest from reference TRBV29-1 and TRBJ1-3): SAVISQKPSRDICQRGTSLTIQCQVDSQVTMMFWYRQQPGQSLTLIATANQGSEATYESGFVIDKFPISRPNLTFSTLTVSNMSPEDSSIYLCSVPGAGGGNTIYFGEGSWLTVV.

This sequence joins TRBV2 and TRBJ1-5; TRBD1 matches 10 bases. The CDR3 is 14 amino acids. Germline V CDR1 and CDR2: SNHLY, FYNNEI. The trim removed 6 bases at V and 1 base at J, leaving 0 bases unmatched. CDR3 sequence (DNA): TGTGCCAGCAGGGGACAGGGGAGCAATCAGCCCCAGCATTTT. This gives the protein CASRGQGSNQPQHF. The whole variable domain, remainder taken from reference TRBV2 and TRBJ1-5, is EPEVTQTPSHQVTQMGQEVILRCVPISNHLYFYWYRQILGQKVEFLVSFYNNEISEKSEIFDDQFSVERPDGSNFTLKIRSTKLEDSAMYFCASRGQGSNQPQHFGDGTRLSIL.

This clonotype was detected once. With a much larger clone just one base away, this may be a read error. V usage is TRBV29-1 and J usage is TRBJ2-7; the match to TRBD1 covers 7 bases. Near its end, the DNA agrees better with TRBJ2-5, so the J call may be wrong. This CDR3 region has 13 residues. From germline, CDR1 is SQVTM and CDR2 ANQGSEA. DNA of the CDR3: TGCAGCGGTGTCCCAGGGGGTATGGAGACCCAGTACTTC. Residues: CSGVPGGMETQYF.

DNA for the CDR3: TGTGCCAGCAGTATCGTCGGACAGGGGGGTGGCTACACCTTC. This translates into CASSIVGQGGGYTF. The chain links TRBV28 to TRBJ1-2; 10 positions agree with TRBD1. Unmatched junction bases numbered 7, after V lost 5 bases and J lost 7 bases. Germline values: CDR1 MDHEN, CDR2 SYDVKM. This CDR3 is 14 amino acids long.